The next 21 T cell receptor beta chains were all read from a single sample in a study of PD-L1 blockade in urothelial cancer. Generated by immunoSEQ multiplex PCR, the TCRdb table keeps only in-frame clones and is missing some. The table has tens of thousands of clones, 85% seen once. The sample's time point: peripheral blood 6 weeks after treatment start. The specimen was PBMCs, collected around atezolizumab (anti-PD-L1) treatment. Source of these receptors: a man between 65 and 85 years old with urothelial cancer.

The chain has TRBV6-5 and TRBJ1-5, with D tentatively TRBD1 (5 bases). V was clipped by 6 bases and J by 0 bases, with 9 bases between them. Germline CDR1 MNHEY, CDR2 SVGAGI. This CDR3 comprises 14 residues. The CDR3 here is CASRLGGSNQPQHF. The CDR3 DNA reads TGTGCCAGCAGATTGGGGGGTAGCAATCAGCCCCAGCATTTT.

CDR3 loop: CASSQDTGTASIYNEQFF. CDR3 in DNA: TGTGCCAGCAGCCAGGATACAGGGACCGCTTCAATCTACAATGAGCAGTTCTTC. The gene calls are TRBV14 and TRBJ2-1, with a weak D call TRBD1 (6 bases). Germline V gives CDR1 SGHDN, CDR2 FVKESK. The CDR3 has 18 amino acids. Trimming pared 3 bases from V and 3 bases from J, leaving 21 bases between. Using reference TRBV14 and TRBJ2-1 for the parts outside the CDR3, the full variable domain is EAGVTQFPSHSVIEKGQTVTLRCDPISGHDNLYWYRRVMGKEIKFLLHFVKESKQDESGMPNNRFLAERTGGTYSTLKVQPAELEDSGVYFCASSQDTGTASIYNEQFFGPGTRLTVL.

This clone was counted a single time. V is TRBV19 and J is TRBJ1-5, with a possible D match to TRBD1 (5 bases). Trimming removed 10 bases from V and 1 base from J, with 14 bases in between. The germline V gene encodes CDR1 LNHDA and CDR2 SQIVND (reference sequence). The CDR3 consists of 14 residues. The CDR3, as DNA: TGTGCCACAAGAACCAGGGCCAGCAATCAGCCCCAGCATTTT. It codes for CATRTRASNQPQHF.

The table lists this clone with a few counts. J is TRBJ2-5 and V is TRBV11-2; 10 bases agree with TRBD1. The CDR3 contains 15 residues. Unmatched junction bases numbered 8, after V lost 4 bases and J lost 6 bases. Germline lookup yields CDR1 SGHAT and CDR2 FQNNGV. The CDR3, as DNA: TGTGCCAGCAGCTACGTAAGGACAGGGGGAAAGACCCAGTACTTC. Its protein is CASSYVRTGGKTQYF.

The chain employs TRBV5-1 and TRBJ2-7, with a tentative D call TRBD1 (5 bases). This CDR3 is 15 amino acids long. Germline CDR1 reads SGHRS; CDR2 reads YFSETQ. V lost 4 bases and J 2 bases, leaving 16 bases between the germline ends. CDR3 in DNA: TGCGCCAGCAGCAAAGGGAACGAAGGGGCCTACGAGCAGTACTTC. This encodes CASSKGNEGAYEQYF.

The chain employs TRBV14 and TRBJ2-7; D is possibly TRBD1 (5 bases). V dropped 1 base and J dropped 5 bases, with 18 bases sitting between them. Germline lookup yields CDR1 SGHDN and CDR2 FVKESK. CDR3 length: 16 residues. CDR3 sequence (DNA): TGTGCCAGCAGCCAAGGGATTACAGGCTGGGGAAACGAGCAGTACTTC. Translation: CASSQGITGWGNEQYF.

The genes are TRBV27 and TRBJ2-7, with 8 bases that match TRBD1. CDR3 length equals 16 residues. V shed 0 bases, J shed 3 bases, and the junction held 7 bases outside the gene matches. Germline-derived CDR1 and CDR2 are MNHEY and SMNVEV (reference sequence). For the CDR3, the DNA is TGTGCCAGCAGTTTATCGTTGACAGGGGTCGGCTACGAGCAGTACTTC. Amino acid sequence: CASSLSLTGVGYEQYF.

J is TRBJ1-5 and V is TRBV27; D uncertain. With 4 bases removed from V and 0 bases from J, the gap between germline ends came to 7 bases. This CDR3 comprises 14 residues. Germline loops: CDR1 MNHEY, CDR2 SMNVEV (reference sequence). The CDR3 DNA reads as TGTGCCAGCAGTTCCTTATATAGCAATCAGCCCCAGCATTTT. It encodes CASSSLYSNQPQHF.

The genes are TRBV7-9 and TRBJ2-1; the match to TRBD2 covers 13 bases. Germline CDR1 is SEHNR and CDR2 is FQNEAQ (reference sequence). CDR3 length: 19 residues. V shed 5 bases and J 7 bases; nucleotides not matched to a gene: 17. In DNA, the CDR3 is TGTGCCAGCAGCACGACCGGGACAGGGACTAGCGGGATTTTGAATGAGCAGTTCTTC. Translating gives CASSTTGTGTSGILNEQFF.

The J gene is TRBJ1-3, the V gene TRBV19; the D gene is possibly TRBD1 (5 bases). This CDR3 has 15 amino acids. The ends were cut back, 6 bases at V and 0 bases at J, with 12 bases in the middle. The V gene's germline CDR1 is LNHDA and CDR2 SQIVND (reference sequence). The CDR3, as DNA: TGTGCCAGTAGCCCGACAGTGTCCTCTGGAAACACCATATATTTT. Its translation is CASSPTVSSGNTIYF.

The V gene is TRBV2, the J gene TRBJ2-4; 8 positions agree with TRBD1. Germline values: CDR1 SNHLY, CDR2 FYNNEI. The CDR3 runs to 15 residues. Germline trimming cut 6 bases from V and 3 bases from J; bases unmatched to any gene: 7. The CDR3 DNA is TGTGCCAGCAGGGAGGGACAGGCAGGCAAAAACATTCAGTACTTC. Its protein product is CASREGQAGKNIQYF. The whole variable domain, filled in from reference TRBV2 and TRBJ2-4, reads EPEVTQTPSHQVTQMGQEVILRCVPISNHLYFYWYRQILGQKVEFLVSFYNNEISEKSEIFDDQFSVERPDGSNFTLKIRSTKLEDSAMYFCASREGQAGKNIQYFGAGTRLSVL.

The gene calls are TRBV2 and TRBJ2-5; tentative D call: TRBD2 (6 bases). Between the trimmed V and J ends, which lost 7 bases and 5 bases, there was a span of 17 bases. The germline V gene encodes CDR1 SNHLY and CDR2 FYNNEI. This CDR3 has 14 amino acids. This chain's CDR3 is CASIPRLVRETQYF. DNA of the CDR3: TGTGCCAGCATCCCAAGACTAGTTCGGGAGACCCAGTACTTC.

The V gene is TRBV2, the J gene TRBJ2-2; 11 nucleotides agree with TRBD2. This CDR3 contains 17 residues. After removal of 4 bases from V and 4 bases from J, the junction contained 8 bases not matched to a gene. CDR1 is SNHLY and CDR2 is FYNNEI in the germline V gene. The CDR3 DNA reads as TGTGCCAGCAGTGTTCCTAGCGGGAGGCAGCTCACCGGGGAGCTGTTTTTT. Its protein is CASSVPSGRQLTGELFF.

Concerning this clone itself: The same CDR3 arises from other DNA sequences in this sample as well. The chain joins TRBV5-6 to TRBJ2-2; D may be TRBD1 (6 bases). Trimming pared 9 bases from V and 3 bases from J, leaving 18 bases between. The CDR3 consists of 15 residues. CDR1 and CDR2 (germline): SGHDT, YYEEEE. The CDR3, as DNA: TGTGCCAATGTCACCTGGGACAACGACACCGGGGAGCTGTTTTTT. Amino acid sequence: CANVTWDNDTGELFF.

The rearrangement links TRBV6-5 to TRBJ2-5, with TRBD2 matching over 11 bases. J gave up 3 bases and V 7 bases, and 7 bases lay outside the gene matches. Germline CDR1 MNHEY, CDR2 SVGAGI. The CDR3 totals 15 residues. As DNA, the CDR3 is TGTGCCAGCAAGGGACTAGCGGTTACAGAAGAGACCCAGTACTTC. Translation: CASKGLAVTEETQYF.

The chain joins TRBV6-5 to TRBJ2-2; D may be TRBD2 (5 bases). V dropped 4 bases and J dropped 0 bases, with 9 bases sitting between them. The CDR3 sequence is 15 residues long. The germline V gene encodes CDR1 MNHEY and CDR2 SVGAGI. The CDR3 spells CASSLDGANTGELFF. The CDR3 DNA reads TGTGCCAGCAGTTTAGACGGGGCGAACACCGGGGAGCTGTTTTTT.

V usage is TRBV10-2 and J usage is TRBJ2-3, with 8 bases fitting TRBD2. Germline trimming cut 6 bases from V and 2 bases from J; bases unmatched to any gene: 7. The CDR3 consists of 15 residues. Germline CDR1 reads WSHSY; CDR2 reads SAAADI. The CDR3 nucleotides read TGCGCCAGCAGGTCGACTAGCGAGCCCACAGATACGCAGTATTTT. Amino acids: CASRSTSEPTDTQYF.

The chain has TRBV19 and TRBJ1-1; no firm D call. The length of the CDR3 is 12 residues. Germline V lookup: CDR1 LNHDA, CDR2 SQIVND (reference sequence). V was cut by 7 bases and J by 1 base, with 7 bases left in between. The CDR3 DNA is TGTGCCAGTACGTTCAGGAACACTGAAGCTTTCTTT. Protein sequence: CASTFRNTEAFF.

This chain links TRBV6-5 with TRBJ2-7, with unresolved D. Germline V gives CDR1 MNHEY, CDR2 SVGAGI. The CDR3 has 16 residues. The germline V and J ends were trimmed by 4 bases and 2 bases, with 18 bases remaining between them. The CDR3 bases are TGTGCCAGCAGTTTAGCACGACGCCTAATAACCTACGAGCAGTACTTC. It codes for CASSLARRLITYEQYF.

This clone was observed a handful of times. This sequence joins TRBV6-5 and TRBJ1-1; a possible D gene is TRBD1 (6 bases). V lost 4 bases and J 10 bases, leaving 16 bases between the germline ends. The CDR3 extends over 13 amino acids. From germline, CDR1 is MNHEY and CDR2 SVGAGI. The CDR3 is CASSLNRASGAFF. In DNA form, the CDR3 reads TGTGCCAGCAGTTTAAACAGGGCCTCGGGAGCTTTCTTT.

The chain carries TRBV7-3 and TRBJ2-1; a possible D gene is TRBD2 (7 bases). V lost 5 bases to trimming and J lost 9 bases, with 14 bases between them. Germline loops: CDR1 SGHTA, CDR2 FQGTGA. The CDR3 is 13 amino acids. The CDR3 protein is CASSPSGGAEQFF. The CDR3 bases are TGTGCCAGCAGCCCATCGGGGGGCGCTGAGCAGTTCTTC.